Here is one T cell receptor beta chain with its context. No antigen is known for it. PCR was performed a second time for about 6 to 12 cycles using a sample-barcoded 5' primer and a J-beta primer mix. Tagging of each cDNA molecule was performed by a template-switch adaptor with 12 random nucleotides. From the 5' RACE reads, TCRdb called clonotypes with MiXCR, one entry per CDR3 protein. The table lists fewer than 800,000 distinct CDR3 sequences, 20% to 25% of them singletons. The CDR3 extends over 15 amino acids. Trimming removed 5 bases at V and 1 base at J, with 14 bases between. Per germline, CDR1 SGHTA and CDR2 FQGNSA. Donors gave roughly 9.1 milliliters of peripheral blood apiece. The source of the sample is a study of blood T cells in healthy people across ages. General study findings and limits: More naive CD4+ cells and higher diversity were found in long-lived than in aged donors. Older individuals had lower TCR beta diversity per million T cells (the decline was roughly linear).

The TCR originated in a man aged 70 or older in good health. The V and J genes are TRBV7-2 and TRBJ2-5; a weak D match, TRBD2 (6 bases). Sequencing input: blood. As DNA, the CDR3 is TGTGCCAGCAGCGCCGGAGTAGCGGTCCAAGAGACCCAGTACTTC. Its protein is CASSAGVAVQETQYF.